Shown below are 12 T cell receptor beta chains from a single sample sequenced in a study of blood T cell repertoires in COVID-19. Some clones are missing from TCRdb's copy, which holds only in-frame ones; the method was immunoSEQ multiplex PCR. The table records roughly 250,000 clones, about 85% of them present only once. The sample consisted of peripheral blood. The origin of the receptors is a woman in her fifties or sixties with active or convalescent COVID-19.

CDR3 sequence (DNA): TGTGCCAGCTCACCCAAGGGACAGACTTCTGGGGCCAACGTCCTGACTTTC. Its translation is CASSPKGQTSGANVLTF. This chain connects TRBV18 to TRBJ2-6; TRBD1 agrees at 7 bases. The CDR3 sequence is 17 residues long. CDR1 and CDR2 (germline): KGHSH, LQKENI. V dropped 3 bases and J dropped 1; count of bases not matched to a gene: 6.

This chain connects TRBV27 to TRBJ2-7; D is possibly TRBD2 (5 bases). CDR1 and CDR2 from the germline V gene are MNHEY and SMNVEV (reference sequence). The CDR3 loop spans 14 amino acids. V shed 3 bases and J shed 3 bases, with 12 bases lying between them. CDR3 bases: TGTGCCAGCAGTTTCCGGGGTAGAGTCTACGAGCAGTACTTC. Translated, it gives CASSFRGRVYEQYF.

This clone has just one count. The chain combines TRBV11-2 with TRBJ2-5; possibly TRBD2 for D (7 bases). CDR1 is SGHAT, CDR2 FQNNGV, per germline. This CDR3 contains 15 residues. V was clipped by 0 bases and J by 4 bases, with 12 bases between them. The CDR3 region has the DNA TGTGCCAGCAGCTTAGACGGGGGGCGGGCAGAGACCCAGTACTTC. Translating it yields CASSLDGGRAETQYF.

The rearrangement joins TRBV6-2 or TRBV6-3 to TRBJ2-2; D remains unclear. The V end was cut by 5 bases, the J end by 1 base, with 11 bases between. CDR3 length: 15 amino acids. Germline assignment: CDR1 MNHEY and CDR2 SVGEGT. In nucleotides, the CDR3 is TGTGCCAGCAGTCTCCTCCGCAGGAACACCGGGGAGCTGTTTTTT. Translated: CASSLLRRNTGELFF.

V gene TRBV28 combines with J gene TRBJ2-3; tentative D call: TRBD1 (6 bases). Trimming took off 3 bases at V and 1 base at J, with 11 bases between the two ends. The CDR3 is 15 residues long. Germline CDR1 and CDR2: MDHEN and SYDVKM. CDR3 nucleotide sequence: TGTGCCAGCAGTTTTGCGGCAGGGGGCACAGATACGCAGTATTTT. It yields the protein CASSFAAGGTDTQYF.

This clone was seen a single time. The genes are TRBV19 and TRBJ1-4, with D possibly being TRBD1 (5 bases). This CDR3 comprises 14 residues. Germline loops: CDR1 LNHDA, CDR2 SQIVND (reference sequence). Deletions cut 5 bases from V and 7 bases from J, with 14 bases between. The CDR3 region has the DNA TGTGCCAGTAGTCCTGGGGCAGGGATTGAAAAACTGTTTTTT. It codes for CASSPGAGIEKLFF.

This clone showed up just a few times. The chain joins TRBV19 to TRBJ2-1; 9 positions agree with TRBD2. Trimming cost V 7 bases and J 6 bases; bases outside gene matches: 16. Per the germline V gene, CDR1 is LNHDA and CDR2 is SQIVND (reference sequence). This CDR3 spans 17 amino acids. In DNA form, the CDR3 reads TGTGCCAGTAAGGATTTCCGAGGCGGGAGGGCCTTCAATGAGCAGTTCTTC. This sequence encodes CASKDFRGGRAFNEQFF.

The chain carries TRBV19 and TRBJ2-1; 8 nucleotides agree with TRBD1. Germline CDR1 and CDR2: LNHDA and SQIVND (reference sequence). V lost 5 bases to trimming and J lost 10 bases; unmatched junction nucleotides: 7. The CDR3 has 13 residues. The CDR3 DNA sequence: TGTGCCAGTAGTTTAGGACAGGGATGGGAGCAGTTCTTC. This sequence encodes CASSLGQGWEQFF.

The V call is TRBV5-1, the J call TRBJ2-7, with 9 bases that match TRBD2. V shed 4 bases, J shed 3 bases, and the junction held 5 bases outside the gene matches. Germline V lookup: CDR1 SGHRS, CDR2 YFSETQ. The CDR3 spans 14 residues. CDR3 sequence: CASSSFSGSYEQYF. The CDR3 bases are TGCGCCAGCAGCAGTTTTAGCGGGAGCTACGAGCAGTACTTC. Full variable domain (missing parts from reference TRBV5-1 and TRBJ2-7): KAGVTQTPRYLIKTRGQQVTLSCSPISGHRSVSWYQQTPGQGLQFLFEYFSETQRNKGNFPGRFSGRQFSNSRSEMNVSTLELGDSALYLCASSSFSGSYEQYFGPGTRLTVT.

This clone appeared once. The chain recombines TRBV13 with TRBJ2-7; D remains ambiguous. V shed 5 bases and J shed 0 bases, with 8 bases lying between them. Germline assignment: CDR1 PRHDT and CDR2 FYEKMQ (reference sequence). CDR3 length: 13 amino acids. The CDR3 DNA is TGTGCCAGCAGCCTTAGTAGCTCCTACGAGCAGTACTTC. Amino acids: CASSLSSSYEQYF.

This rearrangement joins TRBV29-1 to TRBJ2-5, with 12 bases lining up with TRBD1. CDR3 length: 17 amino acids. The J segment lost 5 bases and the V segment lost 3 bases, leaving 13 bases of the junction unmatched. In germline, CDR1 is SQVTM, CDR2 ANQGSEA. This chain's CDR3 is CSVEVNPTGQGAETQYF. CDR3 DNA: TGCAGCGTTGAGGTTAACCCCACGGGACAGGGGGCGGAGACCCAGTACTTC.

The chain has TRBV6-6 and TRBJ1-2; 8 bases are a match to TRBD1. Germline-derived CDR1 and CDR2 are MNHNY and SVGAGI (reference sequence). Trimming at V came to 6 bases and at J to 6 bases, leaving 9 bases not matched to a gene. The CDR3 spans 14 residues. The CDR3 spells CASSPFDRGDGYTF. The DNA for the CDR3 is TGTGCCAGCAGCCCCTTCGACAGGGGTGATGGCTACACCTTC.